The following is a T cell receptor beta chain sequence with its context. Profiling relied on immunoSEQ multiplex PCR, and the TCRdb table lists in-frame clones only, not all of them. The table has 110,000 or so clones, about 88% seen once. This specimen belongs to a study of cytomegalovirus exposure and HLA in healthy donors. The overall study: The 90 to 150 validation repertoires, a later analysis reported, used the same platform as the 666 first-cohort repertoires.

The V gene end was trimmed by 3 bases and the J gene end by 4 bases; junction bases not matched to a gene: 5. The CDR3 covers 17 residues. CDR1 SGDLS and CDR2 YYNGEE come from the germline V gene. The chain has TRBV9 and TRBJ2-3; 16 bases agree with TRBD2. The receptor was isolated from a young man in good health and CMV-seropositive. The specimen was PBMCs. CDR3: CASSDTGLAGGPDTQYF. The CDR3 DNA reads as TGTGCCAGCAGCGACACGGGACTAGCGGGGGGGCCAGATACGCAGTATTTT. The entire variable domain, with the rest obtained from reference TRBV9 and TRBJ2-3, is as follows: DSGVTQTPKHLITATGQRVTLRCSPRSGDLSVYWYQQSLDQGLQFLIQYYNGEERAKGNILERFSAQQFPDLHSELNLSSLELGDSALYFCASSDTGLAGGPDTQYFGPGTRLTVL.